This T cell receptor (beta chain) was sequenced in a study of shared clonotypes between healthy human individuals. Assay execution proceeded at the deep level. Method: immunoSEQ multiplex PCR; TCRdb's copy keeps in-frame clones and lacks some. The sample has roughly 2,300,000 clones, just under 95% seen once. Specimen: naive CD4+ T cells from PBMCs. Subset defined: CD45RA+ positively selected. The receptor was derived from a man younger than 35 in good health. Some clones in this sample may be carry-over from other donors' samples.

In nucleotides, the CDR3 is TGTGCCTGGAGCCAACAGGGGGGCTATGGCTACACCTTC. Translation gives CAWSQQGGYGYTF. The chain uses TRBV30 and TRBJ1-2, with 8 bases fitting TRBD1. Germline V CDR1 and CDR2: GTSNPN, SVGIG (reference sequence). V lost 3 bases to trimming and J lost 4 bases; unmatched junction nucleotides: 4. The CDR3 contains 13 residues.